A selection of T cell receptor beta chains follows, all from one sample in a study of cytotoxic CD8 clonotypes in ibrutinib-treated CLL. Data came from immunoSEQ multiplex PCR; TCRdb stores just in-frame clones and leaves some out. The table lists roughly 220,000 clones, about 75% of them singletons. The specimen comprised PBMCs, sampled after 12 months of ibrutinib treatment. These receptors were collected from a human donor with chronic lymphocytic leukemia. Each CDR3 is given with its conserved first and last residue. Clone size is stated in some rows and not others, as once, few, many or a class when expanded.

clone size | J gene | V gene | CDR3 protein
NA | TRBJ2-7 | TRBV15 | CATSRDLNSFYEQYF
NA | TRBJ2-2 | TRBV5-6 | CASSLSSAYTGELFF
NA | TRBJ1-4 | TRBV27 | CASSRTGWSEKLFF
NA | TRBJ2-7 | TRBV27 | CASRYGRSSGLQQYF
few | TRBJ2-7 | TRBV18 | CASSRGHSYEQYF
NA | TRBJ1-2 | TRBV30 | CAWSLAILSGYTF
NA | TRBJ2-1 | TRBV6-5 | CASSLTSGRANEQFF
NA | TRBJ2-5 | TRBV29-1 | CSVMRPPETQYF
NA | TRBJ2-1 | TRBV2 | CASSQDRGMKGEQFF
once | TRBJ2-7 | TRBV10-3 | CAISAPTAGGYEQYF
few | TRBJ1-2 | TRBV4-3 | CASSQSLRQSFYGYTF
NA | TRBJ1-5 | TRBV6-1 | CASNRHYSNQPQHF
NA | TRBJ2-5 | TRBV7-8 | CASSRVGSSETQYF
NA | TRBJ1-5 | TRBV18 | CASSPPPQPQHF
NA | TRBJ1-2 | TRBV4-2 | CASSQAGGGYTF
large | TRBJ2-3 | TRBV19 | CASSIGWDTQYF
many | TRBJ2-7 | TRBV2 | CASSGPFSYEQYF
NA | TRBJ2-3 | TRBV6-5 | CASSPSWGGAQYF
NA | TRBJ2-5 | TRBV7-9 | CASSSTQATQYF
NA | TRBJ1-2 | TRBV7-8 | CASSLVLDSGYTF
NA | TRBJ2-7 | TRBV11-1 | CASSGGTGTEQYF
NA | TRBJ2-2 | TRBV28 | CASSLSGELFF
NA | TRBJ1-4 | TRBV7-8 | CASSLRAQGVANEKLFF
NA | TRBJ1-2 | TRBV4-1 | CASSQNFGQNYGYTF
once | TRBJ1-1 | TRBV27 | CASSSQGTVLNTEAFF
NA | TRBJ1-2 | TRBV18 | CASSPDWSGGYGYTF
NA | TRBJ1-5 | TRBV27 | CASRQQGKSNQPQHF
NA | TRBJ2-3 | TRBV28 | CASSLGRGELTLNTQYF
NA | TRBJ2-5 | TRBV29-1 | CSVIEGAGETQYF
NA | TRBJ1-5 | TRBV30 | CAWNLGDTSNQPQHF
NA | TRBJ1-5 | TRBV7-2 | CASSLEVFNQPQHF
NA | TRBJ2-2 | TRBV5-4 | CASSSWPLAGVGGELFF
NA | TRBJ2-7 | TRBV6-5 | CASSYRSTDYEQYF
NA | TRBJ1-1 | TRBV7-9 | CASSVMDTEAFF
NA | TRBJ1-2 | TRBV9 | CASSAIGQVTYGYTF
NA | TRBJ2-1 | TRBV7-8 | CASSLSWAGYNEQFF
once | TRBJ2-3 | TRBV7-8 | CASSLVGGGSADTQYF
NA | TRBJ1-6 | TRBV7-9 | CASSFDGGRRTPLHF
NA | TRBJ2-2 | TRBV5-4 | CASSLDGTTTGELFF
NA | TRBJ1-2 | TRBV2 | CASRNGRNYTF
few | TRBJ2-5 | TRBV19 | CASSRTGTVQETQYF